One and the same sample provided the 25 T cell receptor beta chains below, sequenced in a study of T cell clonotyping in hematopoietic cell transplantation. Libraries were prepared by immunoSEQ multiplex PCR; TCRdb keeps only in-frame clonotypes and omits some of them. The sample carries almost 20,000 clones, 70% to 85% recorded once. The material sequenced was peripheral blood mononuclear cells. The receptor source for this set is a man between 60 and 75 years old in good health. Some clones in this sample may be carry-over from other donors' samples.

The V call is TRBV5-4, the J call TRBJ2-5; TRBD2 might be the D (9 bases). Germline CDR1 SGHNT, CDR2 YYREEE (reference sequence). The CDR3 runs to 17 residues. V lost 4 bases and J 5 bases, leaving 24 bases between the germline ends. The CDR3 sequence: CASSPQGAAGGRETQYF. The DNA for the CDR3 is TGTGCCAGCAGCCCCCAGGGGGCAGCGGGAGGCCGGGAGACCCAGTACTTC.

The rearrangement uses TRBV28 and TRBJ1-2; D gene ambiguous. This CDR3 is built from 15 residues. The germline V and J ends were trimmed by 4 bases and 8 bases, with 20 bases remaining between them. Germline loops: CDR1 MDHEN, CDR2 SYDVKM. The CDR3 is CASSSPGGPLQGYTF. In DNA form, the CDR3 reads TGTGCCAGCAGTTCGCCCGGCGGGCCTCTCCAAGGCTACACCTTC.

The chain is built from TRBV6-1 and TRBJ2-7, with D perhaps TRBD1 (5 bases). Looked up from germline, CDR1 is MNHNS and CDR2 is SASEGT. This CDR3 region has 12 residues. V was pared by 7 bases and J by 3 bases, with 10 bases between. The CDR3 DNA follows: TGTGCCAGCACCCACGGACACTACGAGCAGTACTTC. The encoded protein is CASTHGHYEQYF.

The chain has TRBV28 and TRBJ2-5; 7 bases are shared with TRBD2. The CDR3 has 14 amino acids. Germline CDR1 MDHEN, CDR2 SYDVKM. V gave up 7 bases and J gave up 4 bases; unmatched junction bases: 9. CDR3 DNA sequence: TGTGCCAGCATACTGGGGGGGAGAGGAGAGACCCAGTACTTC. Amino acids: CASILGGRGETQYF.

The chain links TRBV7-3 to TRBJ2-7; D unclear. The CDR3 is 13 residues long. Germline V lookup: CDR1 SGHTA, CDR2 FQGTGA. V lost 5 bases to trimming and J lost 6 bases, with 14 bases between them. The CDR3: CASSQRSTGEQYF. The CDR3 DNA reads as TGTGCCAGCAGCCAGAGGTCTACGGGCGAGCAGTACTTC.

CDR3 loop: CASSLVAGDNGYTF. CDR3 DNA sequence: TGCGCCAGCAGCTTGGTTGCGGGGGATAATGGCTACACCTTC. The chain joins TRBV5-1 to TRBJ1-2, with D possibly being TRBD1 (5 bases). This CDR3 is 14 amino acids long. Germline V gene lookup returns CDR1 SGHRS and CDR2 YFSETQ. The ends were cut back, 0 bases at V and 6 bases at J, with 12 bases in the middle.

A few counts support this clone. V is TRBV19 and J is TRBJ1-5; no firm D call. This CDR3 is 17 amino acids long. Germline V CDR1 and CDR2: LNHDA, SQIVND (reference sequence). V was pared by 4 bases and J by 2 bases, with 18 bases between. DNA for the CDR3: TGTGCCAGTAGTAAACCCCGGGAGCCTGCCCGCAATCAGCCCCAGCATTTT. The encoded protein is CASSKPREPARNQPQHF.

The chain joins TRBV7-2 to TRBJ2-7; no reliable D call. The ends were cut back, 1 base at V and 6 bases at J, with 10 bases in the middle. Per the germline V gene, CDR1 is SGHTA and CDR2 is FQGNSA. This CDR3 spans 13 amino acids. The DNA of the CDR3 is TGTGCCAGCAGCTTAGTTCTGGATGGCGAGCAGTACTTC. Residues: CASSLVLDGEQYF. Filled out from reference TRBV7-2 and TRBJ2-7, the complete variable domain reads GAGVSQSPSNKVTEKGKDVELRCDPISGHTALYWYRQSLGQGLEFLIYFQGNSAPDKSGLPSDRFSAERTGGSVSTLTIQRTQQEDSAVYLCASSLVLDGEQYFGPGTRLTVT.

The chain has TRBV19 and TRBJ2-5; possibly TRBD1 for D (6 bases). Trimming removed 7 bases at V and 0 bases at J, with 12 bases between. Germline lookup yields CDR1 LNHDA and CDR2 SQIVND (reference sequence). The CDR3 is made up of 14 amino acids. CDR3 region: CASKLDRYQETQYF. The CDR3, as DNA: TGTGCCAGTAAACTCGACAGGTACCAAGAGACCCAGTACTTC. Based on the CDR3 plus reference TRBV19 and TRBJ2-5, the full variable domain is DGGITQSPKYLFRKEGQNVTLSCEQNLNHDAMYWYRQDPGQGLRLIYYSQIVNDFQKGDIAEGYSVSREKKESFPLTVTSAQKNPTAFYLCASKLDRYQETQYFGPGTRLLVL.

The chain has TRBV5-4 and TRBJ2-2; 8 bases agree with TRBD2. V lost 4 bases to trimming and J lost 2 bases; unmatched junction nucleotides: 4. This CDR3 spans 15 amino acids. Germline loops: CDR1 SGHNT, CDR2 YYREEE (reference sequence). In nucleotides, the CDR3 is TGTGCCAGCAGCCCTAGCGGGTACAACACCGGGGAGCTGTTTTTT. Amino acid sequence: CASSPSGYNTGELFF.

The chain couples TRBV27 to TRBJ2-7, with a weak D call TRBD1 (6 bases). Trimming took 8 bases from V and 5 from J, leaving 22 bases between them. The CDR3 spans 15 residues. CDR1 is MNHEY, CDR2 SMNVEV, per germline (reference sequence). In nucleotides, the CDR3 is TGTGCCAGCGCATCCCTCACAGGGAACATGAACGAGCAGTACTTC. It yields the protein CASASLTGNMNEQYF.

This clone showed up just once. The chain joins TRBV6-5 to TRBJ1-1; D is unclear. The V and J ends lost 0 bases and 4 bases respectively, with 6 bases between them. CDR1 is MNHEY and CDR2 is SVGAGI in the germline V gene. This CDR3 contains 13 residues. CDR3 in DNA: TGTGCCAGCAGTTACTCGGGGTTCACTGAAGCTTTCTTT. As protein: CASSYSGFTEAFF.

This chain uses TRBV20-1 with TRBJ2-5, with unresolved D. The CDR3 sequence is 11 residues long. Germline V gene sequence: CDR1 DFQATT, CDR2 SNEGSKA (reference sequence). The DNA for the CDR3 is TGCAGCGCCTCAGGAAAAGAGACCCAGTACTTC. Translation gives CSASGKETQYF.

V is TRBV4-1 and J is TRBJ1-2, with D possibly matching TRBD1 (5 bases). Looked up from germline, CDR1 is MGHRA and CDR2 is YSYEKL. CDR3 size: 14 residues. V was clipped by 4 bases and J by 8 bases, with 17 bases between them. CDR3 amino acids: CASSPFDRYRGYTF. The CDR3 region has the DNA TGCGCCAGCAGCCCATTCGACAGATACAGGGGCTACACCTTC.

The chain links TRBV10-3 to TRBJ1-5; D possibly corresponds to TRBD1 (5 bases). Germline V gives CDR1 ENHRY, CDR2 SYGVKD. The V gene lost 3 bases and the J gene lost 2 bases, with 8 bases spanning the gap. This CDR3 has 14 amino acids. The CDR3 coding sequence is TGTGCCATCAGTGAAGGGGACGGCAATCAGCCCCAGCATTTT. As protein: CAISEGDGNQPQHF.

This clone was seen a single time. This chain links TRBV6-1 with TRBJ2-1; D is undetermined. Looked up from germline, CDR1 is MNHNS and CDR2 is SASEGT. Trimming took 2 bases from V and 10 from J, leaving 6 bases between them. The CDR3 covers 11 residues. The DNA of the CDR3 is TGTGCCAGCAGTGAAACACGGGAGCAGTTCTTC. As protein: CASSETREQFF.

The rearrangement uses TRBV9 and TRBJ2-7, with D possibly being TRBD1 (6 bases). Trimming took 2 bases from V and 0 from J, leaving 15 bases between them. This CDR3 is 16 amino acids long. Germline V gene lookup returns CDR1 SGDLS and CDR2 YYNGEE. The CDR3 protein is CASSVEKGTNSYEQYF. The DNA of the CDR3 is TGTGCCAGCAGCGTCGAAAAAGGGACAAACTCCTACGAGCAGTACTTC.

The rearrangement links TRBV28 to TRBJ2-7; D is ambiguous. This CDR3 spans 13 amino acids. Germline lookup yields CDR1 MDHEN and CDR2 SYDVKM. The V end lost 3 bases, the J end lost 3 bases, and 9 bases lay between the germline ends. The CDR3: CASSFGLDYEQYF. The CDR3 DNA reads as TGTGCCAGCAGTTTCGGATTGGACTACGAGCAGTACTTC. The full variable domain, its missing parts supplied by reference TRBV28 and TRBJ2-7, is DVKVTQSSRYLVKRTGEKVFLECVQDMDHENMFWYRQDPGLGLRLIYFSYDVKMKEKGDIPEGYSVSREKKERFSLILESASTNQTSMYLCASSFGLDYEQYFGPGTRLTVT.

This rearrangement joins TRBV6-5 to TRBJ2-7, with TRBD1 identical over 9 bases. V lost 10 bases, J lost 4 bases, and 11 bases stayed unmatched. Looked up from germline, CDR1 is MNHEY and CDR2 is SVGAGI. The CDR3 is 14 residues long. The CDR3 sequence is CATNPPGQGYEQYF. The CDR3 DNA reads TGTGCCACCAACCCTCCGGGACAGGGTTACGAGCAGTACTTC.

The V call is TRBV2, the J call TRBJ1-5, with 11 bases that match TRBD1. This CDR3 is built from 15 residues. J gave up 6 bases and V 7 bases, and 8 bases lay outside the gene matches. Per germline, CDR1 SNHLY and CDR2 FYNNEI. This CDR3 is CASNEGQGVGQPQHF. The CDR3 DNA reads TGTGCCAGCAACGAGGGACAGGGGGTGGGTCAGCCCCAGCATTTT.

This chain uses TRBV5-1 with TRBJ2-5, with D unclear. Germline CDR1 SGHRS, CDR2 YFSETQ. CDR3 length equals 13 residues. V was trimmed by 0 bases and J by 2 bases, leaving 5 bases between them. The CDR3: CASSLGQQETQYF. The CDR3, as DNA: TGCGCCAGCAGCTTGGGTCAGCAAGAGACCCAGTACTTC.

This sequence joins TRBV29-1 and TRBJ1-2, with 8 bases identical to TRBD1. This CDR3 is 12 amino acids long. CDR1 SQVTM and CDR2 ANQGSEA come from the germline V gene. V lost 7 bases, J lost 8 bases, and 9 bases stayed unmatched. This CDR3 is CSGADRGGGYTF. Written as DNA, the CDR3 is TGCAGCGGAGCCGACAGGGGTGGAGGCTACACCTTC.

The rearrangement joins TRBV11-2 to TRBJ1-5; D is undetermined. Germline V CDR1 and CDR2: SGHAT, FQNNGV. The CDR3 has 15 residues. Trimming removed 1 base from V and 2 bases from J, with 9 bases in between. In DNA, the CDR3 is TGTGCCAGCAGCTTAGGGACGCTTGGCAATCAGCCCCAGCATTTT. It translates to CASSLGTLGNQPQHF.

The rearrangement links TRBV6-1 to TRBJ2-7; D possibly corresponds to TRBD1 (6 bases). Germline CDR1 MNHNS, CDR2 SASEGT. The CDR3 totals 14 residues. V shed 4 bases and J shed 4 bases, with 14 bases lying between them. CDR3 protein: CASSARDKEYEQYF. In nucleotides, the CDR3 is TGTGCCAGCAGTGCCCGGGACAAGGAATACGAGCAGTACTTC.

The chain has TRBV6-6 and TRBJ1-1; no definite D call. The germline V gene has CDR1 MNHNY and CDR2 SVGAGI (reference sequence). Trimming cost V 2 bases and J 4 bases, with 8 bases left between them. This CDR3 is 13 amino acids long. The CDR3: CASSYRTGTEAFF. The CDR3 coding sequence is TGTGCCAGCAGTTACCGGACGGGCACTGAAGCTTTCTTT.